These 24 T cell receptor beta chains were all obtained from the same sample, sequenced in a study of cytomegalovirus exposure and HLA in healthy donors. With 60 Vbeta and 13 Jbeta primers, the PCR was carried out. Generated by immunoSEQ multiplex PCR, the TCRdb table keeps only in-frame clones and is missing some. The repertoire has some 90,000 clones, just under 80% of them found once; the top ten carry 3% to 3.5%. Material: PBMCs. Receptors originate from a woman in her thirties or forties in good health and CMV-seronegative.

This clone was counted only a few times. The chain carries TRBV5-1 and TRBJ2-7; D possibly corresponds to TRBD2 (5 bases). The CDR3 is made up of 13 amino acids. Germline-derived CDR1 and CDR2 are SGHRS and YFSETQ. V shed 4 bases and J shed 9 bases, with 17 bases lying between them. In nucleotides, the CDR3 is TGCGCCAGCAGCCCCTGGGAGAGGGATAGGCAGTACTTC. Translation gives CASSPWERDRQYF.

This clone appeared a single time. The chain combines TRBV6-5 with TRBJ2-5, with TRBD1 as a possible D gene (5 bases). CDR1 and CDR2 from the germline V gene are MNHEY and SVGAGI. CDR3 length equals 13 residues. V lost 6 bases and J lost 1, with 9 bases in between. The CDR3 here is CASRTDSQETQYF. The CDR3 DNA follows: TGTGCCAGCAGAACCGACAGCCAAGAGACCCAGTACTTC.

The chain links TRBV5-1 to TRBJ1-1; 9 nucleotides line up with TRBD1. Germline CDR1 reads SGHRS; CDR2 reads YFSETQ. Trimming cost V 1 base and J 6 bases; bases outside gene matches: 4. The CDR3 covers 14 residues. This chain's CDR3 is CASSLPGQGAEAFF. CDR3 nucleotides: TGCGCCAGCAGCTTGCCGGGACAGGGAGCTGAAGCTTTCTTT.

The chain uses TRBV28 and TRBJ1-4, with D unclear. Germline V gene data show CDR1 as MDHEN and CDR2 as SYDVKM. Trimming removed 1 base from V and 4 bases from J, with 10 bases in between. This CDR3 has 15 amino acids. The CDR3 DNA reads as TGTGCCAGCAGTTTATCCACACAGTATAATGAAAAACTGTTTTTT. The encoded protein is CASSLSTQYNEKLFF.

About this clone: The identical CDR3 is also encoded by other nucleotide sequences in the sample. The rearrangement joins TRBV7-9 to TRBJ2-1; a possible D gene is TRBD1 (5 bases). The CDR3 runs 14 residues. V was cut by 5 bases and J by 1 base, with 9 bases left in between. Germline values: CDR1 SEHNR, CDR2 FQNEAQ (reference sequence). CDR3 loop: CASSPSGSYNEQFF. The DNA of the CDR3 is TGTGCCAGCAGCCCGTCAGGGTCCTACAATGAGCAGTTCTTC.

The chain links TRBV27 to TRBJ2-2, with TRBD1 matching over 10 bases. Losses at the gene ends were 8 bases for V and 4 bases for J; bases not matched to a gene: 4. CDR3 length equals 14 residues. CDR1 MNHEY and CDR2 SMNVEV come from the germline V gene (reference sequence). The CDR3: CASAGQGSTGELFF. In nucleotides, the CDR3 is TGTGCCAGCGCGGGACAGGGGTCCACCGGGGAGCTGTTTTTT.

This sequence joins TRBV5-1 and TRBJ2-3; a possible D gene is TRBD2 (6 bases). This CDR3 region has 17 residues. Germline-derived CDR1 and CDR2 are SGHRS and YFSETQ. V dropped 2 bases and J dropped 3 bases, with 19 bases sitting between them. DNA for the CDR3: TGCGCCAGCAGCTTCCACCTAGCGTCTCGAGCAACAGATACGCAGTATTTT. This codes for CASSFHLASRATDTQYF.

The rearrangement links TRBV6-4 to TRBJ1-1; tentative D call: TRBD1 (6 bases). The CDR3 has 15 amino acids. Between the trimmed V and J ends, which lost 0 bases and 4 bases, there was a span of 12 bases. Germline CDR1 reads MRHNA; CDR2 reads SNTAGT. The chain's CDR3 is CASSDSLTGSTEAFF. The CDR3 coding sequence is TGTGCCAGCAGTGACTCCCTCACAGGGTCCACTGAAGCTTTCTTT.

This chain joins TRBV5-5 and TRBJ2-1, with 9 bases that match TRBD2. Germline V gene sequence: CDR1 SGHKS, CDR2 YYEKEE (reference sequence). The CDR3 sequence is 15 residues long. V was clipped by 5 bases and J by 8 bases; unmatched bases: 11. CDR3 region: CASRLLAGLGYEQFF. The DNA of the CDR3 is TGTGCCAGCAGGCTGCTAGCGGGATTAGGATATGAGCAGTTCTTC.

The DNA for the CDR3 is TGTGCCAGCAGCTCCAGGGGGGATGAGCAGTTCTTC. Translating it yields CASSSRGDEQFF. The chain links TRBV11-3 to TRBJ2-1; D possibly corresponds to TRBD1 (7 bases). Germline V gene lookup returns CDR1 SGHNT and CDR2 YENEEA. The germline V and J ends were trimmed by 4 bases and 8 bases, with 9 bases remaining between them. CDR3 size: 12 residues.

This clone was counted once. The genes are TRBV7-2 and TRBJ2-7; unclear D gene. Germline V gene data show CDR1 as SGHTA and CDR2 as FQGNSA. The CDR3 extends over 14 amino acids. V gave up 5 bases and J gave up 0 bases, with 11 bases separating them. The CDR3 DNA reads TGTGCCAGCAGCCCAGTCACCTCCTCCTACGAGCAGTACTTC. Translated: CASSPVTSSYEQYF.

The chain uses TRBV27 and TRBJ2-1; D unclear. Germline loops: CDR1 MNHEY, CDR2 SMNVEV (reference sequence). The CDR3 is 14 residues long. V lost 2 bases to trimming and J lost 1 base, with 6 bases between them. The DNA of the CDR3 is TGTGCCAGCAGTTTAGTTAGTTCCTACAATGAGCAGTTCTTC. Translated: CASSLVSSYNEQFF.

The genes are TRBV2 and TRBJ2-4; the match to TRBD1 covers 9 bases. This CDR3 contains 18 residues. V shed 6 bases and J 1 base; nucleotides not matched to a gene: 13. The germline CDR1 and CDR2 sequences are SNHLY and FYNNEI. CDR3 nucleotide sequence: TGTGCCAGCAGCCGCAACTCCAGACAGGGGGAGGCCAAAAACATTCAGTACTTC. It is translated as CASSRNSRQGEAKNIQYF.

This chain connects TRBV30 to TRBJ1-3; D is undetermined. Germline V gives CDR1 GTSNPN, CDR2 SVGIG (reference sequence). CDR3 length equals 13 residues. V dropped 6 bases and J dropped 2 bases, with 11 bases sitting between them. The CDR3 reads CACVRLTGNTIYF. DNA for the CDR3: TGTGCCTGTGTCAGACTAACTGGAAACACCATATATTTT.

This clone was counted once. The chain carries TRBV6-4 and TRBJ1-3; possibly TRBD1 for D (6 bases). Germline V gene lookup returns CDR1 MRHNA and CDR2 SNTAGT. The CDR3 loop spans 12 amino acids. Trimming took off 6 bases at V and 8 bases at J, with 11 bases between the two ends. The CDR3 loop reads CASRSEGDTIYF. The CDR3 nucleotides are TGTGCCAGCAGGAGCGAGGGGGACACCATATATTTT.

The CDR3 spells CASSLAAVYGYTF. Here the CDR3 DNA reads TGCGCCAGCAGCTTGGCCGCGGTCTATGGCTACACCTTC. This rearrangement joins TRBV5-1 to TRBJ1-2; no clear D gene. This CDR3 is built from 13 residues. Trimming removed 0 bases at V and 4 bases at J, with 7 bases between. Looked up from germline, CDR1 is SGHRS and CDR2 is YFSETQ.

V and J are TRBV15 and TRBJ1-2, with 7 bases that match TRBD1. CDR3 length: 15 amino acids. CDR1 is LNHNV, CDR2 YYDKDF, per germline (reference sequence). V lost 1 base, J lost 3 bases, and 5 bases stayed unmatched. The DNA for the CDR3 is TGTGCCACCAGCAGAGGAGGGGGCTGGGACTATGGCTACACCTTC. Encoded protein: CATSRGGGWDYGYTF.

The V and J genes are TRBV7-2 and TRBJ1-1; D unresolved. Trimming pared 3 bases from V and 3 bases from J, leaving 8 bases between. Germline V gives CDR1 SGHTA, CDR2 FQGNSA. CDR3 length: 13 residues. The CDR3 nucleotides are TGTGCCAGCAGCTTCGGTACGGACACTGAAGCTTTCTTT. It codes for CASSFGTDTEAFF. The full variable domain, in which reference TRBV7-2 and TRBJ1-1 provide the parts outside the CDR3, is GAGVSQSPSNKVTEKGKDVELRCDPISGHTALYWYRQSLGQGLEFLIYFQGNSAPDKSGLPSDRFSAERTGGSVSTLTIQRTQQEDSAVYLCASSFGTDTEAFFGQGTRLTVV.

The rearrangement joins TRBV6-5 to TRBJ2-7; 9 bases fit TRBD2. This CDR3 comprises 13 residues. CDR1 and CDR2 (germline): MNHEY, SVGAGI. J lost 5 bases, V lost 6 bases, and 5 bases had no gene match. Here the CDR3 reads CASRRLAGDEQYF. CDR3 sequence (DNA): TGTGCCAGCAGGAGATTAGCGGGAGACGAGCAGTACTTC.

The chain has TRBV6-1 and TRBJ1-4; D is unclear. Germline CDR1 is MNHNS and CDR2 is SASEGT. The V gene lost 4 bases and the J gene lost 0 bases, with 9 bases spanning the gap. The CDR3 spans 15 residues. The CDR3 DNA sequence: TGTGCCAGCAGTGGCGGAGTAGCAACTAATGAAAAACTGTTTTTT. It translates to CASSGGVATNEKLFF.

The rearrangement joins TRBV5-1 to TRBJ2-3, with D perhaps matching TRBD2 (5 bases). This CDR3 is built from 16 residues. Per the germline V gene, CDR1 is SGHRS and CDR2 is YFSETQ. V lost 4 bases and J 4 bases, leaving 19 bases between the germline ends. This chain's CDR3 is CASSPLTGMVADTQYF. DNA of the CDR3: TGCGCCAGCAGCCCTTTGACGGGAATGGTGGCAGATACGCAGTATTTT.

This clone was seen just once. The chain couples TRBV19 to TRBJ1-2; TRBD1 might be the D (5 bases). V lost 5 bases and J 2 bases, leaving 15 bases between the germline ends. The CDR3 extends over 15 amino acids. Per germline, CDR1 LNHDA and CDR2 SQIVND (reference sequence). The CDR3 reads CASSLRHGGNYGYTF. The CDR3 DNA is TGTGCCAGTAGTCTTCGACACGGGGGAAACTATGGCTACACCTTC.

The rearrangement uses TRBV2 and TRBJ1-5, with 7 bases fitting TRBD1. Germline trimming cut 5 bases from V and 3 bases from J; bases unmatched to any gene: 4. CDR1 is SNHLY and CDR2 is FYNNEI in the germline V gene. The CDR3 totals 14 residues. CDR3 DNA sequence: TGTGCCAGCAGTCCGACAGGGCCCAATCAGCCCCAGCATTTT. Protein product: CASSPTGPNQPQHF.

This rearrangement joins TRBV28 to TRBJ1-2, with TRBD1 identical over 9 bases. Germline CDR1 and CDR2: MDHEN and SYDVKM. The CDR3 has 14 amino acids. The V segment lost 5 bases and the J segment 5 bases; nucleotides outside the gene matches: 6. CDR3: CASSVTGGSYGYTF. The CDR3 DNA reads TGTGCCAGCAGTGTGACAGGGGGTTCGTATGGCTACACCTTC.